The 16 T cell receptor beta chains listed next were all sequenced from one sample in a study of T cell changes during pregnancy in multiple sclerosis. The table came from immunoSEQ multiplex PCR; TCRdb's copy has only in-frame clones and leaves some out. The table records fewer than 60,000 clones, approximately 90% of them present only once. This material consisted of peripheral blood, taken in the second trimester of pregnancy. Receptor source: a female donor with multiple sclerosis, enrolled in a pregnancy study.

V is TRBV7-8 and J is TRBJ1-4, with 8 bases matching TRBD1. Trimming at V came to 4 bases and at J to 6 bases, leaving 7 bases not matched to a gene. The CDR3 is made up of 15 amino acids. Germline-derived CDR1 and CDR2 are SGHVS and FQNEAQ. CDR3 coding DNA: TGTGCCAGCAGCTCCCAGGGGGCGCGGTATGAAAAACTGTTTTTT. It codes for CASSSQGARYEKLFF. Drawing the rest from reference TRBV7-8 and TRBJ1-4, the complete variable domain is GAGVSQSPRYKVAKRGQDVALRCDPISGHVSLFWYQQALGQGPEFLTYFQNEAQLDKSGLPSDRFFAERPEGSVSTLKIQRTQQEDSAVYLCASSSQGARYEKLFFGSGTQLSVL.

The chain joins TRBV4-1 to TRBJ2-3; TRBD2 aligns across 14 bases. Germline V CDR1 and CDR2: MGHRA, YSYEKL. The CDR3 totals 16 residues. V shed 5 bases and J 6 bases; nucleotides not matched to a gene: 7. The CDR3 coding sequence is TGCGCCAGCAGCGAAGGACTAGCGGGGGGCATGGATACGCAGTATTTT. This sequence encodes CASSEGLAGGMDTQYF.

The rearrangement joins TRBV5-4 to TRBJ1-2; TRBD1 agrees at 10 bases. V lost 5 bases to trimming and J lost 8 bases; unmatched junction nucleotides: 12. The CDR3 runs to 15 residues. From germline, CDR1 is SGHNT and CDR2 YYREEE (reference sequence). The CDR3 nucleotides are TGTGCCAGCAGTCTCGGGACAGGGGAGCGGGGAGGCTACACCTTC. Translation gives CASSLGTGERGGYTF.

This chain connects TRBV5-1 to TRBJ1-4; TRBD1 aligns across 8 bases. Germline CDR1 reads SGHRS; CDR2 reads YFSETQ. This CDR3 comprises 16 residues. J was trimmed by 7 bases and V by 3 bases; bases with no gene match: 11. The CDR3 bases are TGCGCCAGCAGCTCGACCTCAGGGGGCCCCATTGAAAAACTGTTTTTT. It is translated as CASSSTSGGPIEKLFF.

J is TRBJ1-4 and V is TRBV28; D unclear. This CDR3 is 15 amino acids long. Germline V gives CDR1 MDHEN, CDR2 SYDVKM. V was trimmed by 7 bases and J by 0 bases, leaving 12 bases between them. DNA for the CDR3: TGTGCCAGCACTCTCGTGGGAGCAACTAATGAAAAACTGTTTTTT. Translated: CASTLVGATNEKLFF. The whole variable domain, filled in from reference TRBV28 and TRBJ1-4, reads DVKVTQSSRYLVKRTGEKVFLECVQDMDHENMFWYRQDPGLGLRLIYFSYDVKMKEKGDIPEGYSVSREKKERFSLILESASTNQTSMYLCASTLVGATNEKLFFGSGTQLSVL.

V is TRBV7-9 and J is TRBJ1-1; a possible D gene is TRBD1 (6 bases). Trimming shortened V by 3 bases and J by 0 bases, and 14 bases separated the two germline ends. The CDR3 length is 16 residues. Germline V gene sequence: CDR1 SEHNR, CDR2 FQNEAQ (reference sequence). The chain's CDR3 is CASSFGQPKVNTEAFF. CDR3 bases: TGTGCCAGCAGCTTCGGACAGCCCAAAGTGAACACTGAAGCTTTCTTT.

This chain joins TRBV25-1 and TRBJ1-1, with D possibly matching TRBD1 (5 bases). Germline CDR1 MGHDK, CDR2 SYGVNS. The CDR3 spans 14 residues. Trimming took 6 bases from V and 1 from J, leaving 12 bases between them. The chain's CDR3 is CASRKQASNTEAFF. The CDR3 DNA follows: TGTGCCAGCAGAAAACAGGCTTCGAACACTGAAGCTTTCTTT. Looking up the rest from reference TRBV25-1 and TRBJ1-1 gives the full variable domain: EADIYQTPRYLVIGTGKKITLECSQTMGHDKMYWYQQDPGMELHLIHYSYGVNSTEKGDLSSESTVSRIRTEHFPLTLESARPSHTSQYLCASRKQASNTEAFFGQGTRLTVV.

The rearrangement links TRBV7-2 to TRBJ1-2; 8 bases align to TRBD1. The CDR3 totals 14 residues. J was trimmed by 8 bases and V by 4 bases; bases with no gene match: 9. The V gene's germline CDR1 is SGHTA and CDR2 FQGNSA. CDR3: CASSSPLTGGGYTF. CDR3 bases: TGTGCCAGCAGCTCACCTCTAACAGGGGGAGGCTACACCTTC.

The chain employs TRBV28 and TRBJ2-7, with D perhaps TRBD1 (5 bases). CDR3 length: 12 amino acids. V lost 3 bases, J lost 6 bases, and 9 bases lay in between. Germline lookup yields CDR1 MDHEN and CDR2 SYDVKM. The CDR3 sequence: CASSLYRREQYF. Written as DNA, the CDR3 is TGTGCCAGCAGTTTGTACAGGCGCGAGCAGTACTTC.

In this sample, this clone turned up once. CDR3 sequence (DNA): TGTGCCAGCTCCCCGGTACAGACTAATGAAAAACTGTTTTTT. Translating gives CASSPVQTNEKLFF. The rearrangement links TRBV18 to TRBJ1-4, with D uncertain. This CDR3 has 14 amino acids. Germline V CDR1 and CDR2: KGHSH, LQKENI. Trimming removed 6 bases from V and 2 bases from J, with 10 bases in between. The whole variable domain, remainder taken from reference TRBV18 and TRBJ1-4, is NAGVMQNPRHLVRRRGQEARLRCSPMKGHSHVYWYRQLPEEGLKFMVYLQKENIIDESGMPKERFSAEFPKEGPSILRIQQVVRGDSAAYFCASSPVQTNEKLFFGSGTQLSVL.

This clone was detected a few times. The rearrangement links TRBV19 to TRBJ1-1; 7 bases line up with TRBD1. This CDR3 spans 16 amino acids. The trim removed 4 bases at V and 2 bases at J, leaving 10 bases unmatched. Germline-derived CDR1 and CDR2 are LNHDA and SQIVND (reference sequence). The CDR3 DNA sequence: TGTGCCAGTAGTACGACCCGACAGGGCTTCAACACTGAAGCTTTCTTT. It codes for CASSTTRQGFNTEAFF.

This clone has a single count. V gene TRBV7-2 combines with J gene TRBJ2-5; the match to TRBD2 covers 8 bases. The CDR3 spans 15 residues. Germline CDR1 is SGHTA and CDR2 is FQGNSA. Trimming removed 5 bases from V and 3 bases from J; junction bases left unmatched: 8. CDR3 in DNA: TGTGCCAGCAGCCCTCGCCGAGCGGGGGAAGAGACCCAGTACTTC. This sequence encodes CASSPRRAGEETQYF.

The J gene is TRBJ2-6, the V gene TRBV30; no firm D call. Germline V gene data show CDR1 as GTSNPN and CDR2 as SVGIG (reference sequence). CDR3 length equals 16 residues. The V end lost 4 bases, the J end lost 0 bases, and 13 bases lay between the germline ends. DNA for the CDR3: TGTGCCTGGACTCCTACTGAGCGCTCTGGGGCCAACGTCCTGACTTTC. Amino acid sequence: CAWTPTERSGANVLTF.

The chain joins TRBV19 to TRBJ2-7; D gene uncertain. Germline V gene lookup returns CDR1 LNHDA and CDR2 SQIVND (reference sequence). This CDR3 has 14 amino acids. V was cut by 3 bases and J by 2 bases, with 11 bases left in between. As DNA, the CDR3 is TGTGCCAGTAGTATCCTGCTCGGAGCCTACGAGCAGTACTTC. It translates to CASSILLGAYEQYF.

Comments on this clone: Other DNA sequences in the same sample also yield this CDR3. CDR3 DNA sequence: TGCGCCAGCAGCTTGGGACAGGACCTCTACGAGCAGTACTTC. The encoded protein is CASSLGQDLYEQYF. V is TRBV5-1 and J is TRBJ2-7; weak D call: TRBD1 (6 bases). The V end lost 0 bases, the J end lost 3 bases, and 10 bases lay between the germline ends. Per the germline V gene, CDR1 is SGHRS and CDR2 is YFSETQ. The CDR3 extends over 14 amino acids.

The chain has TRBV5-6 and TRBJ2-2, with D perhaps TRBD1 (5 bases). Trimming removed 3 bases at V and 9 bases at J, with 12 bases between. Germline V gene data show CDR1 as SGHDT and CDR2 as YYEEEE. The CDR3 extends over 13 amino acids. In DNA, the CDR3 is TGTGCCAGCAGCTGGCAGGGTGCCAGGGAGCTGTTTTTT. Protein product: CASSWQGARELFF.